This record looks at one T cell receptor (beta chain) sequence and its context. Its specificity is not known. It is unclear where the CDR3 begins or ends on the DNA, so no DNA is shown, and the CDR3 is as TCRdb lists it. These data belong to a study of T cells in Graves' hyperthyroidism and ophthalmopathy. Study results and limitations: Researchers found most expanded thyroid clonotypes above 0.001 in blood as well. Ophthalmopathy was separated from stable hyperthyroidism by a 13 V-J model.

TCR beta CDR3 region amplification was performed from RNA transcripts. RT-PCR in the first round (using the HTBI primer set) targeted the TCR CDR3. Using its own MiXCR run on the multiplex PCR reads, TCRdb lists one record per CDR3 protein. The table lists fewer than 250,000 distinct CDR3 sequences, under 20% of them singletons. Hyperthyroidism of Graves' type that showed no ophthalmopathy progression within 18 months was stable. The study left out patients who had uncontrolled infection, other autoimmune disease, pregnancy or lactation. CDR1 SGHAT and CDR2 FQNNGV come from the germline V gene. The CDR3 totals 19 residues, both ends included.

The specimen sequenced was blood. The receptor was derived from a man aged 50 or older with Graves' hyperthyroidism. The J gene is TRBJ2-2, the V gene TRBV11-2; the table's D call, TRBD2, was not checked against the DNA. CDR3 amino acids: CASSLDGAAPHFGAGELFF.